The 29 T cell receptor beta chains listed next were all sequenced from one sample in a study of blood T cell repertoires in COVID-19. Some clones are missing from TCRdb's copy, which holds only in-frame ones; the method was immunoSEQ multiplex PCR. The table has over 85,000 clones, 91% seen once; the top ten hold 4.2%. Sequenced material: peripheral blood. The receptors originated from a young man with acute or convalescent COVID-19.

The rearrangement uses TRBV5-1 and TRBJ2-1; D perhaps matches TRBD1 (6 bases). CDR3 length: 14 residues. The V gene lost 0 bases and the J gene lost 7 bases, with 11 bases spanning the gap. CDR1 is SGHRS, CDR2 YFSETQ, per germline. The CDR3 here is CASSLGDIVNEQFF. The CDR3 DNA sequence: TGCGCCAGCAGCTTGGGGGACATAGTGAATGAGCAGTTCTTC.

The V call is TRBV23-1, the J call TRBJ1-2; 11 bases agree with TRBD1. TRBV23-1 is an ORF, and what it does is uncertain. The CDR3 loop spans 17 amino acids. Unmatched junction bases numbered 9, after V lost 2 bases and J lost 4 bases. The chain's CDR3 is CASSQRRDRGASYGYTF. The CDR3 nucleotides read TGCGCCAGCAGTCAACGGAGGGACAGGGGGGCTAGCTATGGCTACACCTTC.

The chain combines TRBV19 with TRBJ2-1, with 13 bases lining up with TRBD2. From germline, CDR1 is LNHDA and CDR2 SQIVND (reference sequence). The CDR3 spans 15 residues. J gave up 3 bases and V 6 bases, and 2 bases lay outside the gene matches. CDR3 nucleotides: TGTGCCAGTAGCCGGACTAGCGGGAGCTACAATGAGCAGTTCTTC. Protein sequence: CASSRTSGSYNEQFF.

The chain carries TRBV18 and TRBJ2-1, with D unresolved. Germline assignment: CDR1 KGHSH and CDR2 LQKENI. The CDR3 has 15 residues. V was shortened by 3 bases and J by 0 bases, with 9 bases between the two germline ends. The CDR3 is CASSPGRSSYNEQFF. CDR3 coding DNA: TGTGCCAGCTCACCGGGCAGAAGCTCCTACAATGAGCAGTTCTTC.

The gene calls are TRBV11-2 and TRBJ1-2; D uncertain. Germline CDR1 SGHAT, CDR2 FQNNGV. V lost 1 base, J lost 2 bases, and 17 bases lay in between. The CDR3 is 17 residues long. The CDR3 DNA follows: TGTGCCAGCAGCTTAGGGGGAGGTTCGAGCCTCAACTATGGCTACACCTTC. Residues: CASSLGGGSSLNYGYTF.

The table lists this clone with a few counts. CDR3 region: CASSPVGAGELFF. As DNA, the CDR3 is TGTGCCAGCAGCCCCGTCGGGGCCGGGGAGCTGTTTTTT. This rearrangement joins TRBV9 to TRBJ2-2; TRBD2 might be the D (5 bases). Germline V gene sequence: CDR1 SGDLS, CDR2 YYNGEE. V was clipped by 4 bases and J by 6 bases, with 10 bases between them. This CDR3 contains 13 residues.

This chain connects TRBV6-5 to TRBJ1-1, with a weak D call TRBD1 (5 bases). CDR3 length: 15 residues. Germline V gene lookup returns CDR1 MNHEY and CDR2 SVGAGI. Trimming pared 0 bases from V and 4 bases from J, leaving 12 bases between. The CDR3 region is CASSYSRRGGTEAFF. Here the CDR3 DNA reads TGTGCCAGCAGTTACTCGAGGCGGGGGGGCACTGAAGCTTTCTTT.

The chain is built from TRBV6-6 and TRBJ2-3; 13 positions match TRBD2. Germline V CDR1 and CDR2: MNHNY, SVGAGI (reference sequence). CDR3 length equals 18 residues. Trimming at V came to 5 bases and at J to 5 bases, leaving 13 bases not matched to a gene. The CDR3 protein is CASSHPSGTSGEGDTQYF. The CDR3 coding sequence is TGTGCCAGCAGTCATCCATCCGGGACTAGCGGGGAGGGAGATACGCAGTATTTT.

The genes are TRBV5-1 and TRBJ2-2; D possibly corresponds to TRBD2 (6 bases). V was cut by 6 bases and J by 2 bases, with 11 bases left in between. This CDR3 is 14 amino acids long. Per germline, CDR1 SGHRS and CDR2 YFSETQ. The CDR3 here is CASMEGPNTGELFF. In nucleotides, the CDR3 is TGCGCCAGCATGGAGGGCCCCAACACCGGGGAGCTGTTTTTT.

V is TRBV2 and J is TRBJ1-1, with TRBD1 matching over 9 bases. After removal of 7 bases from V and 3 bases from J, the junction contained 3 bases not matched to a gene. The CDR3 spans 13 residues. Germline CDR1 and CDR2: SNHLY and FYNNEI. The CDR3 DNA reads as TGTGCCAGCAAGGGACAGGGAGACACTGAAGCTTTCTTT. This encodes CASKGQGDTEAFF.

This clone was detected only a few times. The V gene is TRBV11-2, the J gene TRBJ1-3, with 7 bases fitting TRBD1. The V and J ends lost 5 bases and 0 bases, in that order; junction bases with no gene match: 10. Germline values: CDR1 SGHAT, CDR2 FQNNGV. The CDR3 consists of 17 residues. As DNA, the CDR3 is TGTGCCAGCAGCCATAGAACAGGGGCCCACTCTGGAAACACCATATATTTT. Translation gives CASSHRTGAHSGNTIYF.

The chain recombines TRBV27 with TRBJ1-4, with D possibly being TRBD1 (5 bases). This CDR3 is built from 16 residues. CDR1 MNHEY and CDR2 SMNVEV come from the germline V gene (reference sequence). Trimming cost V 6 bases and J 8 bases, with 22 bases left between them. CDR3 amino acids: CASSTEGWGRREKLFF. Here the CDR3 DNA reads TGTGCCAGCAGCACTGAAGGGTGGGGGAGGAGGGAAAAACTGTTTTTT.

The chain recombines TRBV6-5 with TRBJ1-3; 7 bases line up with TRBD1. Looked up from germline, CDR1 is MNHEY and CDR2 is SVGAGI. V lost 7 bases to trimming and J lost 0 bases; unmatched junction nucleotides: 6. The CDR3 contains 15 residues. CDR3 sequence reads: CASTLGQYSGNTIYF. CDR3 nucleotides: TGTGCCAGCACCCTGGGACAGTACTCTGGAAACACCATATATTTT.

The chain employs TRBV5-1 and TRBJ1-1; D gene ambiguous. The germline V gene has CDR1 SGHRS and CDR2 YFSETQ. V lost 0 bases and J 3 bases, leaving 12 bases between the germline ends. This CDR3 spans 15 amino acids. CDR3 sequence reads: CASSLVPGWDTEAFF. CDR3 in DNA: TGCGCCAGCAGCTTGGTACCGGGTTGGGACACTGAAGCTTTCTTT. Looking up the rest from reference TRBV5-1 and TRBJ1-1 gives the full variable domain: KAGVTQTPRYLIKTRGQQVTLSCSPISGHRSVSWYQQTPGQGLQFLFEYFSETQRNKGNFPGRFSGRQFSNSRSEMNVSTLELGDSALYLCASSLVPGWDTEAFFGQGTRLTVV.

The V call is TRBV7-6, the J call TRBJ2-7, with a possible D match to TRBD1 (5 bases). The CDR3 length is 16 residues. In germline, CDR1 is SGHVS, CDR2 FNYEAQ. Trimming removed 1 base at V and 7 bases at J, with 20 bases between. The CDR3, as DNA: TGTGCCAGCAGCTTAGGTCAAGGGGTTTCCACTGTGGAGCAGTACTTC. It translates to CASSLGQGVSTVEQYF.

The chain employs TRBV6-5 and TRBJ2-7, with TRBD1 matching over 9 bases. Germline loops: CDR1 MNHEY, CDR2 SVGAGI. Unmatched junction bases numbered 5, after V lost 7 bases and J lost 1 base. The CDR3 consists of 14 residues. In DNA form, the CDR3 reads TGTGCCAGCAAGACCGGGACAGGGTCCTACGAGCAGTACTTC. Amino acids: CASKTGTGSYEQYF.

This clone showed up just once. The CDR3 reads CASNQGSSSYNEQFF. The DNA of the CDR3 is TGTGCCAGCAACCAGGGGTCCAGCTCCTACAATGAGCAGTTCTTC. The V gene is TRBV27, the J gene TRBJ2-1, with a weak D call TRBD1 (6 bases). Trimming took off 7 bases at V and 0 bases at J, with 13 bases between the two ends. The CDR3 is made up of 15 amino acids. CDR1 is MNHEY, CDR2 SMNVEV, per germline (reference sequence).

This chain links TRBV6-5 with TRBJ1-6; D perhaps matches TRBD1 (5 bases). The CDR3 is 14 amino acids. V was cut by 8 bases and J by 7 bases, with 15 bases left in between. CDR1 and CDR2 from the germline V gene are MNHEY and SVGAGI. In DNA form, the CDR3 reads TGTGCCAGCGCAACGTTGGAGGGGAATTCACCCCTCCACTTT. Translating gives CASATLEGNSPLHF.

The gene calls are TRBV19 and TRBJ2-5; 7 bases line up with TRBD1. Germline trimming cut 6 bases from V and 2 bases from J; bases unmatched to any gene: 6. This CDR3 has 14 amino acids. CDR1 is LNHDA and CDR2 is SQIVND in the germline V gene (reference sequence). The DNA for the CDR3 is TGTGCCAGTAGCCCATGGACAGGACAAGAGACCCAGTACTTC. Its translation is CASSPWTGQETQYF.

CDR3 amino acids: CASSLITGANNSPLHF. The CDR3 region has the DNA TGTGCCAGCAGTTTAATCACAGGGGCGAATAATTCACCCCTCCACTTT. The chain has TRBV27 and TRBJ1-6; 7 bases match TRBD1. This CDR3 contains 16 residues. Germline loops: CDR1 MNHEY, CDR2 SMNVEV (reference sequence). After removal of 2 bases from V and 5 bases from J, the junction contained 6 bases not matched to a gene.

In its sample, this clone was seen once. The chain links TRBV29-1 to TRBJ1-2; 7 nucleotides agree with TRBD1. This CDR3 has 11 residues. With V trimmed by 8 bases and J by 12 bases, 12 bases remained unmatched. CDR1 and CDR2 (germline): SQVTM, ANQGSEA. CDR3 sequence (DNA): TGCAGCACACCCTCAGGGGGGCCGAACACCTTC. This sequence encodes CSTPSGGPNTF. Complete variable domain (other parts from reference TRBV29-1 and TRBJ1-2): SAVISQKPSRDICQRGTSLTIQCQVDSQVTMMFWYRQQPGQSLTLIATANQGSEATYESGFVIDKFPISRPNLTFSTLTVSNMSPEDSSIYLCSTPSGGPNTFGSGTRLTVV.

This clone was seen only once. This chain joins TRBV30 and TRBJ1-6; TRBD1 aligns across 9 bases. The CDR3 extends over 14 amino acids. Per germline, CDR1 GTSNPN and CDR2 SVGIG (reference sequence). The V segment lost 6 bases and the J segment 11 bases; nucleotides outside the gene matches: 11. The CDR3 sequence: CACQLGTGQTPLHF. CDR3 sequence (DNA): TGTGCCTGCCAGCTCGGGACAGGGCAGACACCCCTCCACTTT.

The chain is built from TRBV7-9 and TRBJ2-7, with D possibly being TRBD1 (5 bases). Trimming stripped 1 base from V and 4 bases from J, with 5 bases between. Per germline, CDR1 SEHNR and CDR2 FQNEAQ (reference sequence). The CDR3 runs 12 residues. The CDR3 is CASSLGQYEQYF. The CDR3 nucleotides read TGTGCCAGCAGCTTAGGACAGTACGAGCAGTACTTC.

J is TRBJ1-5 and V is TRBV2, with unresolved D. The ends were cut back, 6 bases at V and 6 bases at J, with 12 bases in the middle. CDR3 length: 13 residues. Germline CDR1 SNHLY, CDR2 FYNNEI. The CDR3 nucleotides are TGTGCCAGCAGCCAGGAAGAAGGTCAGCCCCAGCATTTT. Translating it yields CASSQEEGQPQHF.

As DNA, the CDR3 is TGCGCCAGCAGCACCCAGGGTCAGGATACGCAGTATTTT. Translating it yields CASSTQGQDTQYF. V and J are TRBV5-1 and TRBJ2-3; TRBD1 is a possible D gene (5 bases). V lost 4 bases and J lost 6, with 12 bases in between. This CDR3 has 13 amino acids. Germline values: CDR1 SGHRS, CDR2 YFSETQ. Filled out from reference TRBV5-1 and TRBJ2-3, the complete variable domain reads KAGVTQTPRYLIKTRGQQVTLSCSPISGHRSVSWYQQTPGQGLQFLFEYFSETQRNKGNFPGRFSGRQFSNSRSEMNVSTLELGDSALYLCASSTQGQDTQYFGPGTRLTVL.

The chain employs TRBV27 and TRBJ1-2, with TRBD1 matching 8 bases. Germline values: CDR1 MNHEY, CDR2 SMNVEV (reference sequence). V shed 4 bases and J 2 bases; nucleotides not matched to a gene: 6. This CDR3 is built from 15 residues. CDR3 sequence: CASSSRTGSNYGYTF. For the CDR3, the DNA is TGTGCCAGCAGTTCTAGGACAGGGTCCAACTATGGCTACACCTTC.

CDR3 region: CASSLPSGLNTEAFF. As DNA, the CDR3 is TGCGCCAGCAGCTTGCCGTCAGGGTTGAACACTGAAGCTTTCTTT. V and J are TRBV5-1 and TRBJ1-1, with D perhaps TRBD1 (5 bases). The germline gives CDR1 SGHRS, CDR2 YFSETQ. Deletions cut 1 base from V and 0 bases from J, with 10 bases between. This CDR3 has 15 residues.

The genes are TRBV6-1 and TRBJ1-2, with D unclear. V gave up 2 bases and J gave up 3 bases, with 4 bases separating them. The CDR3 sequence is 12 residues long. Germline CDR1 reads MNHNS; CDR2 reads SASEGT. The DNA for the CDR3 is TGTGCCAGCAGTGAACAGGACTATGGCTACACCTTC. This gives the protein CASSEQDYGYTF.

The chain uses TRBV19 and TRBJ1-6, with 10 positions matching TRBD1. Germline V gene lookup returns CDR1 LNHDA and CDR2 SQIVND (reference sequence). V was pared by 5 bases and J by 7 bases, with 2 bases of the junction left unmatched. CDR3 length: 14 residues. Here the CDR3 DNA reads TGTGCCAGTAGTCGGGACAGGGGAAATTCACCCCTCCACTTT. The encoded protein is CASSRDRGNSPLHF.